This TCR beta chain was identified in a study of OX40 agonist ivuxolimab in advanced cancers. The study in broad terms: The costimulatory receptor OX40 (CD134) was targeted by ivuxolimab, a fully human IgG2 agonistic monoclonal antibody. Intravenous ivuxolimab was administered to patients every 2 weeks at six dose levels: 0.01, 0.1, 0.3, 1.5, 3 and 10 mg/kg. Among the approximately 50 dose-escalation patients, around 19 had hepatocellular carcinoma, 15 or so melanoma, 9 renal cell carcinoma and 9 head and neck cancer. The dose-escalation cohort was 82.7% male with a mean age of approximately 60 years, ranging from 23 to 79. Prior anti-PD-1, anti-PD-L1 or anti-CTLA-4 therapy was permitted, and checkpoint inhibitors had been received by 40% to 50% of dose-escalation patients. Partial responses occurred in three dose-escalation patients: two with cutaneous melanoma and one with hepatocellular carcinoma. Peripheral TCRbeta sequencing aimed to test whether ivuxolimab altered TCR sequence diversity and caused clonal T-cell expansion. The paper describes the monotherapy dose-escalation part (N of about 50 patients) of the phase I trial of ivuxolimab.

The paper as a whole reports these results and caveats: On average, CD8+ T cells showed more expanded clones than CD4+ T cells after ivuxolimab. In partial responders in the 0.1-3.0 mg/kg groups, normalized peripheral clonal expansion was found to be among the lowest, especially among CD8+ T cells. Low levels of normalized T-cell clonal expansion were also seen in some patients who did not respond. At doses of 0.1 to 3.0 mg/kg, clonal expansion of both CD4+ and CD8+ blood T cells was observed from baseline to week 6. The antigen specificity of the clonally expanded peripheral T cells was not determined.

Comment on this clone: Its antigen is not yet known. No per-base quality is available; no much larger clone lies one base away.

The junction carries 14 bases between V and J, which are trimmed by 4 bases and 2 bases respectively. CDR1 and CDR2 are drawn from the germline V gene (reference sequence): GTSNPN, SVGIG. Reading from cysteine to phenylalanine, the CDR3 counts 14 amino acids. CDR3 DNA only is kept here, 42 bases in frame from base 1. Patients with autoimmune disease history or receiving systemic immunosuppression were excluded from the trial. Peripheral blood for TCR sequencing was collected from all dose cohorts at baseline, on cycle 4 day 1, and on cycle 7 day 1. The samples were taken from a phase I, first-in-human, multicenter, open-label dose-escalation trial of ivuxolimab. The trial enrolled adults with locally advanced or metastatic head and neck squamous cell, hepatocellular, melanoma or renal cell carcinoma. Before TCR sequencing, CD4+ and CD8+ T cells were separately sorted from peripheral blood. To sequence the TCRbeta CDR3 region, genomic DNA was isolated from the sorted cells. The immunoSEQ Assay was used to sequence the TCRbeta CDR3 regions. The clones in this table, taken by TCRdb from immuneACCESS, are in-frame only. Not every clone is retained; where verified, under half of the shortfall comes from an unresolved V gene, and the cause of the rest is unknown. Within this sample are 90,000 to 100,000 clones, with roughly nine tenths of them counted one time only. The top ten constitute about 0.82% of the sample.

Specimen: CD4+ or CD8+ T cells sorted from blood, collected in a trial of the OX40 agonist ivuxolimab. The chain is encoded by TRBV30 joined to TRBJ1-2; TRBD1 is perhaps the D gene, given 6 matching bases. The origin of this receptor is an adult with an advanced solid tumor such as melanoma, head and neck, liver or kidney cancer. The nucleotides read TGTGCCTGGAACCCACAGGGACCCAACTATGGCTACACCTTC. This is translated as CAWNPQGPNYGYTF.